A single sample gave rise to the 9 T cell receptor beta chains below, sequenced in a study of control samples from healthy donors and cancer patients. The method was immunoSEQ multiplex PCR; TCRdb's version includes in-frame clones alone and lacks a portion of them. The repertoire holds 3,500 to 4,500 clones, with approximately 75% as singletons. The sample comprised formalin-fixed, paraffin-embedded tissue. Source of these receptors: a female donor with melanoma.

V gene TRBV3-1 (or the pseudogene TRBV3-2) combines with J gene TRBJ2-4, with D unresolved. V gave up 5 bases and J gave up 4 bases, with 21 bases separating them. The germline CDR1 and CDR2 sequences are LGHDT and YNNKEL (reference sequence). This CDR3 spans 17 amino acids. Written as DNA, the CDR3 is TGTGCCAGCAGCAGCGAGCCTCCCATTCAAAGAAAAAACATTCAGTACTTC. Protein sequence: CASSSEPPIQRKNIQYF.

The rearrangement joins TRBV13 to TRBJ2-3; 10 bases are shared with TRBD2. The germline CDR1 and CDR2 sequences are PRHDT and FYEKMQ (reference sequence). CDR3 length: 16 residues. The V and J ends lost 3 bases and 3 bases, in that order; junction bases with no gene match: 6. This CDR3 is CASSLQASGRTDTQYF. The CDR3 region has the DNA TGTGCCAGCAGCTTGCAAGCTAGCGGGAGAACAGATACGCAGTATTTT.

J is TRBJ2-7 and V is TRBV6-5; a possible D gene is TRBD1 (6 bases). V was trimmed by 6 bases and J by 0 bases, leaving 12 bases between them. CDR1 is MNHEY and CDR2 is SVGAGI in the germline V gene. The CDR3 loop spans 14 amino acids. CDR3 bases: TGTGCCAGCAGAGGACAGTTATACTCCTACGAGCAGTACTTC. Its protein product is CASRGQLYSYEQYF.

The V call is TRBV19, the J call TRBJ1-2; D not certain. The CDR3 runs 14 residues. Germline CDR1 and CDR2: LNHDA and SQIVND (reference sequence). The V end was cut by 4 bases, the J end by 11 bases, with 20 bases between. Here the CDR3 reads CASSTGTGITRYTF. The CDR3 DNA reads TGTGCCAGTAGTACCGGAACCGGGATCACGAGATACACCTTC. The entire variable domain, with the rest obtained from reference TRBV19 and TRBJ1-2, is as follows: DGGITQSPKYLFRKEGQNVTLSCEQNLNHDAMYWYRQDPGQGLRLIYYSQIVNDFQKGDIAEGYSVSREKKESFPLTVTSAQKNPTAFYLCASSTGTGITRYTFGSGTRLTVV.

The V gene is TRBV6-6, the J gene TRBJ2-7, with 10 bases aligning to TRBD2. Germline V lookup: CDR1 MNHNY, CDR2 SVGAGI (reference sequence). The CDR3 is made up of 15 amino acids. V was clipped by 6 bases and J by 0 bases; unmatched bases: 5. CDR3 sequence reads: CASSLGLAVSYEQYF. CDR3 bases: TGTGCCAGCAGCCTAGGACTAGCGGTCTCCTACGAGCAGTACTTC.

The chain carries TRBV6-2 or TRBV6-3 and TRBJ2-3, with 9 nucleotides matching TRBD2. The trim removed 6 bases at V and 6 bases at J, leaving 7 bases unmatched. CDR1 and CDR2 from the germline V gene are MNHEY and SVGEGT. This CDR3 comprises 14 residues. DNA for the CDR3: TGTGCCAGCAGCCCGCGGGAGGGCCTGGATACGCAGTATTTT. Its protein product is CASSPREGLDTQYF.

Points on this clone: Other nucleotide sequences in the sample specify the same CDR3. CDR3 residues: CASSYWGDRDEQYF. The CDR3 bases are TGTGCCAGCAGTTACTGGGGCGACAGGGACGAGCAGTACTTC. The chain joins TRBV6-5 to TRBJ2-7; 7 nucleotides align to TRBD1. CDR3 length equals 14 residues. The germline V gene encodes CDR1 MNHEY and CDR2 SVGAGI. V lost 1 base to trimming and J lost 5 bases; unmatched junction nucleotides: 5.

The sample holds one count of this clone. The junction differs from germline at one of its ends, possibly a read error. The chain employs TRBV18 and TRBJ2-7, with TRBD1 matching 8 bases. Germline lookup yields CDR1 KGHSH and CDR2 LQKENI. There are 15 residues in the CDR3. In nucleotides, the CDR3 is TGTGCCACCTCAGGGGGCGCAGGTGGCTCCTACGAGCAGTACTTC. It specifies CATSGGAGGSYEQYF.

Turning to this clone: Other DNA sequences in the same sample also yield this CDR3. V and J are TRBV28 and TRBJ2-5, with 7 bases identical to TRBD1. Germline values: CDR1 MDHEN, CDR2 SYDVKM. The V and J ends lost 5 bases and 1 base, in that order; junction bases with no gene match: 10. This CDR3 region has 16 residues. The CDR3 loop reads CASSPQTGRAQETQYF. The CDR3 DNA follows: TGTGCCAGCAGTCCCCAGACAGGGAGAGCCCAAGAGACCCAGTACTTC.